The present entry profiles one T cell receptor (beta chain) with its context. Its cognate antigen is unknown. The data are from a study of cytomegalovirus exposure and HLA in healthy donors. With 60 Vbeta and 13 Jbeta primers, the PCR was carried out. TCRdb's table, derived via immunoSEQ multiplex PCR, lists solely in-frame clones and lacks some. This table has 100,000 to 150,000 clones, 80% appearing once. Findings of the study overall: Being productive about 90% or about 30% of the time was typical of most TCR beta V segments in an earlier analysis. Reports indicate that TCR beta sequences accurately predicted the HLA-A and HLA-B alleles of most subjects. Overall, around 160 TCR beta chains were annotated as cytomegalovirus-associated.

The sequence was obtained from a man younger than 40 in good health and CMV-seropositive. Input material: PBMCs.

Written as DNA, the CDR3 is TGTGCCAGCAGCCGGGAGGACGCAAACAGGGACGAGCAGTACTTC. This gives the protein CASSREDANRDEQYF. The rearrangement links TRBV11-3 to TRBJ2-5, with a possible D match to TRBD2 (7 bases). Judging by the DNA end, TRBJ2-7 fits better; the J call may be wrong. The germline CDR1 and CDR2 sequences are SGHNT and YENEEA. This CDR3 comprises 15 residues.